This T cell receptor (beta chain) was observed in a study of CD8 T cells in Susac syndrome. V shed 5 bases and J shed 4 bases, with 8 bases lying between them. Per germline, CDR1 DFQATT and CDR2 SNEGSKA (reference sequence). The CDR3 loop spans 11 amino acids. When the RNA was reverse transcribed, random hexamers were used with an input of roughly 0.5 to 1 ug. TCRdb fed the immunoSEQ multiplex PCR reads into MiXCR, producing one record per CDR3 protein. This table holds 120,000 or so distinct CDR3 sequences, over 90% found once. Sequencing of TCR beta was performed on blood CD8+ and CD4+ T cells. Patients with Susac syndrome met the recently defined diagnostic criteria for definite or probable disease.

The TCR comes from a human donor with Susac syndrome. Sequenced: CD4+ T cells from PBMCs. The rearrangement joins TRBV20-1 to TRBJ2-5; D ambiguous. The CDR3, as DNA: TGCAGTGCTGACCCCGGAGAGACCCAGTACTTC. This gives the protein CSADPGETQYF.